This T cell receptor beta chain was found in a study of a mutant IDH1 vaccine in newly diagnosed glioma (dated by TCRdb to about 2021). In the study overall: In the chemotherapy-containing groups, vaccination started alongside temozolomide cycles, whereas in patients who had radiotherapy alone it started 4-6 weeks after radiotherapy. Visit V12 was the week-35 safety follow-up and visit V13 was the week-47 end of study. For exploratory analyses, longitudinal TCRB deep sequencing was carried out in roughly 23 treated patients wherever samples were available. Of the roughly 31 treated patients, approximately 62% were male and around 40% were female, and the mean age was roughly 40 years. Six visits were used for peripheral blood collection: V03 (baseline), V05, V07, V10, V12 and V13. Before enrollment, most patients had been given radiochemotherapy with temozolomide as standard therapy, while the rest had received either radiotherapy alone or temozolomide alone.

CDR1 and CDR2 are drawn from the germline V gene: LGHNA, YSLEER. Spanning cysteine to phenylalanine, the CDR3 consists of 13 amino acids. The kept DNA is CDR3 alone, 39 bases in frame from the first base. The trim is 1 base for V and 7 bases for J, with a gap of 8 bases between the germline ends. In light of the paper, this sample's time point label describes: week 47, end of study. A 20-mer mutant IDH1 peptide at 300 micrograms in Montanide made up each vaccine dose, which was injected subcutaneously together with topical imiquimod. Eight vaccinations were administered to patients in weeks 1, 3, 5, 7, 11, 15, 19 and 23, corresponding to visits V03 through V10. All donors had newly diagnosed IDH1-mutant astrocytomas of WHO grade 3 or 4 that showed loss of nuclear ATRX. The samples were drawn from NOA16, a multicentre, single-arm, open-label phase I trial in Germany that tested a mutant IDH1 peptide vaccine in humans for the first time. Genomic DNA for TCRB sequencing was isolated from EDTA blood with the DNeasy Blood and Tissue Kit.

With respect to this clone: What antigen it recognizes has not been identified. Base qualities are not provided; no much larger clone lies one nucleotide away.

The library was generated by the immunoSEQ multiplex PCR assay. Following the manufacturer's protocol, the hsTCRB Kit was used to amplify rearranged TCR beta chain sequences. TCRB libraries were sequenced on an Illumina MiSeq. Per the authors' processing: The kit vendor's proprietary platform handled demultiplexing, trimming and gene mapping. This immuneACCESS table, as held by TCRdb, lists in-frame sequences with V and J called but not all clones. Of the missing ones, under half trace to an unresolved V gene in checked studies; the others have no known cause. D and trimming were read from the DNA, whereas the V and J calls and clone size are those reported in that table. Present in this sample are tens of thousands of clones, 82% of which were seen just once. The ten largest clones take up around 20% of the sample. Study-level results and caveats: According to the authors, sample limitations meant that analyses of patient blood samples could not be reproduced. No apparent relationship was observed between pseudoprogression and alterations in the top peripheral T cell clonotypes detected by TCRB sequencing. Vaccine-induced immune responses across multiple MHC alleles were detected in 93.3% of patients. Selection of PBMC samples for TCRB deep sequencing was based on availability.

Here the chain combines TRBV4-3 and TRBJ1-5; a confident D gene designation cannot be given. The source is a man aged 18 to 35 with glioma. Some clones in this sample may be carry-over from other donors' samples. Sample: PBMCs, taken from a glioma patient whose treatment included an IDH1 peptide vaccine. The CDR3 loop reads CASSQGAVQPQHF. In nucleotides, the sequence is TGCGCCAGCAGCCAAGGGGCGGTACAGCCCCAGCATTTT.